This TCR beta chain derives from a study of cytomegalovirus exposure and HLA in healthy donors. Broader study findings: V- and J-gene trimming in TCR beta was tied to a missense DCLRE1C variant by an analysis performed later.

PCR primers comprised 60 Vbeta and 13 Jbeta primers. The data were produced by immunoSEQ multiplex PCR, yet TCRdb's version contains in-frame clones alone and is incomplete. The table has about 98,000 clones, roughly 70% seen once. V shed 1 base and J shed 1 base, with 9 bases lying between them. The CDR3 spans 15 residues. The germline gives CDR1 WNHNN, CDR2 SYGVQD (reference sequence). A remark on this clone: Its antigen is as yet unknown.

J is TRBJ2-3 and V is TRBV10-1, with D perhaps TRBD1 (5 bases). The sequenced sample was PBMCs. The clonotype was recovered from a middle-aged man in good health and CMV-seronegative. The CDR3 sequence is CASSEYTGGTDTQYF. The CDR3 nucleotides read TGCGCCAGCAGTGAGTATACAGGCGGCACAGATACGCAGTATTTT.